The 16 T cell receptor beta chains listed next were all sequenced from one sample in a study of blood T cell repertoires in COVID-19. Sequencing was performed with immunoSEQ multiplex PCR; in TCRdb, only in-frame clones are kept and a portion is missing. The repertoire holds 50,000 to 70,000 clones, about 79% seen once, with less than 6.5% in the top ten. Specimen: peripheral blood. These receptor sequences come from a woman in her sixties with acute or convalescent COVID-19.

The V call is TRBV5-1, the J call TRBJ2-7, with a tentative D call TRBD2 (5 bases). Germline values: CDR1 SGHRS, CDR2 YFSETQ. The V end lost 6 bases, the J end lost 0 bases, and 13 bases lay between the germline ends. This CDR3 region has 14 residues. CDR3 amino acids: CASTEGGSSYEQYF. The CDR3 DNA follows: TGCGCCAGCACCGAAGGAGGAAGCTCCTACGAGCAGTACTTC.

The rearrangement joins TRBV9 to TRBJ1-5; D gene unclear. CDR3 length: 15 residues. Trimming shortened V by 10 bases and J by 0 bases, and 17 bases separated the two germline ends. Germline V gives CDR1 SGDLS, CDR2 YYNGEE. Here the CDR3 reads CAPSLEAYSNQPQHF. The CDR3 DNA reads TGTGCCCCCTCCCTGGAGGCCTATAGCAATCAGCCCCAGCATTTT.

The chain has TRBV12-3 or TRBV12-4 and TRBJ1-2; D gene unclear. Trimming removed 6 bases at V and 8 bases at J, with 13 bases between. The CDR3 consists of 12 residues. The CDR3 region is CASSQKRGGYTF. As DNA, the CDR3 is TGTGCCAGCAGCCAAAAGAGAGGCGGCTACACCTTC.

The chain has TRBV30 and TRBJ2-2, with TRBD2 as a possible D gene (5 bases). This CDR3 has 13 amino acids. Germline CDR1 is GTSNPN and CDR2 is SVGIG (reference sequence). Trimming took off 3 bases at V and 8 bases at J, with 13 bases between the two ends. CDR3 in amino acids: CAWSRLEGGELFF. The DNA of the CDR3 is TGTGCCTGGAGCCGACTCGAGGGAGGGGAGCTGTTTTTT.

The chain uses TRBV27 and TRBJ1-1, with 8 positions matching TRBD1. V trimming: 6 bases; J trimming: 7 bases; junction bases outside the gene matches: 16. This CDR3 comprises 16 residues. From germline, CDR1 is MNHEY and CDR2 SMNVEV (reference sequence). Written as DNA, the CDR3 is TGTGCCAGCAGGACTCCAGGGGGCCTCAGGGGGAATGAAGCTTTCTTT. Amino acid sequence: CASRTPGGLRGNEAFF.

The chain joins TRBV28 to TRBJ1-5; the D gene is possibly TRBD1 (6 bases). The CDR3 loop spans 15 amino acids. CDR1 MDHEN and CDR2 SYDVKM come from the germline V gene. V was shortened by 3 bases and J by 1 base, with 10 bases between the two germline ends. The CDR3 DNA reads TGTGCCAGCAGTTTTGACAGGACGAGCAATCAGCCCCAGCATTTT. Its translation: CASSFDRTSNQPQHF. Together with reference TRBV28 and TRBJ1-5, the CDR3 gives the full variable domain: DVKVTQSSRYLVKRTGEKVFLECVQDMDHENMFWYRQDPGLGLRLIYFSYDVKMKEKGDIPEGYSVSREKKERFSLILESASTNQTSMYLCASSFDRTSNQPQHFGDGTRLSIL.

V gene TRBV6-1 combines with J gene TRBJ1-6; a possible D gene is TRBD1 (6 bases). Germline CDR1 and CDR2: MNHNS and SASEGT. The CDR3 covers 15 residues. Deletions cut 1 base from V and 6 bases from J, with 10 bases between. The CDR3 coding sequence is TGTGCCAGCAGTGAAGGGACAGCGCCTAATTCACCCCTCCACTTT. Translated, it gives CASSEGTAPNSPLHF.

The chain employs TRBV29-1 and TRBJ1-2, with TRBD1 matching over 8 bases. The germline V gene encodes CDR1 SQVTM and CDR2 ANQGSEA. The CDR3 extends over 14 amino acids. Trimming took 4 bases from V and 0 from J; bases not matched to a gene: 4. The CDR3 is CSVGQGSSNYGYTF. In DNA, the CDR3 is TGCAGCGTTGGACAGGGGTCCTCTAACTATGGCTACACCTTC.

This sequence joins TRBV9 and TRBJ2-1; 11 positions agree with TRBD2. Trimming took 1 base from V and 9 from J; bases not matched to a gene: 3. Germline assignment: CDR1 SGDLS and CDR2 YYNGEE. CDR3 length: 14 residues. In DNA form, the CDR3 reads TGTGCCAGCAGCGTAATAGCGGGGGGGAGTGAGCAGTTCTTC. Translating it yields CASSVIAGGSEQFF.

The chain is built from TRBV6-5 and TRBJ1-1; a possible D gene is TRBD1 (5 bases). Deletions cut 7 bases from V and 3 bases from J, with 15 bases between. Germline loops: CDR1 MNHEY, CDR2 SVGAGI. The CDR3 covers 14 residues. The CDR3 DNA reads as TGTGCCAGCATCATGCTTGGCAGGGACACTGAAGCTTTCTTT. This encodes CASIMLGRDTEAFF.

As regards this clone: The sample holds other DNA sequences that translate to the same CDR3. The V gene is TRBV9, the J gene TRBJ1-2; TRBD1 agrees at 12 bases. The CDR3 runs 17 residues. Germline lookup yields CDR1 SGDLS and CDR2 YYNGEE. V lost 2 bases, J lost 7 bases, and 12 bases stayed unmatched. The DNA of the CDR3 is TGTGCCAGCAGCGTCGACGGGACAGGGGGCTCTTTAGGTGGCTACACCTTC. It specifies CASSVDGTGGSLGGYTF.

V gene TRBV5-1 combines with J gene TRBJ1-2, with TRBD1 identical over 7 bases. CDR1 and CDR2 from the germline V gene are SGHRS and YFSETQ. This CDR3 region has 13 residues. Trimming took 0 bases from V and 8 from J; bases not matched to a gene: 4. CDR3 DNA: TGCGCCAGCAGCTTGGCCTCACAGGGGGGCTACACCTTC. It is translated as CASSLASQGGYTF.

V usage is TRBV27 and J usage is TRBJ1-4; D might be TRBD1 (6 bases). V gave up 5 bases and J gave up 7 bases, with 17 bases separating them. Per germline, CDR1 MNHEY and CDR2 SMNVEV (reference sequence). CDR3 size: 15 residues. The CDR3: CASSPTGRSGEKLFF. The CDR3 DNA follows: TGTGCCAGCAGTCCGACAGGAAGATCGGGTGAAAAACTGTTTTTT. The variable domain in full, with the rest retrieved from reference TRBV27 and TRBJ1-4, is EAQVTQNPRYLITVTGKKLTVTCSQNMNHEYMSWYRQDPGLGLRQIYYSMNVEVTDKGDVPEGYKVSRKEKRNFPLILESPSPNQTSLYFCASSPTGRSGEKLFFGSGTQLSVL.

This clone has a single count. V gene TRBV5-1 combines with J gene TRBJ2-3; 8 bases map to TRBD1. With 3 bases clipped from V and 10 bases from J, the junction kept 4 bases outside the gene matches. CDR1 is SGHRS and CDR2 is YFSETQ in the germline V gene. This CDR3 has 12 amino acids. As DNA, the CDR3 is TGCGCCAGCAGCTCCGGACAGGGCCCGCAGTATTTT. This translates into CASSSGQGPQYF.

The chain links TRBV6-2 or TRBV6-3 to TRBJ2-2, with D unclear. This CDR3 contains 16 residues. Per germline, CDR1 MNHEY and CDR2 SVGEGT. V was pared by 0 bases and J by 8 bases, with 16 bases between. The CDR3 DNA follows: TGTGCCAGCAGTTACTCGAGCCTTCTAGGTAGTGGGGAGCTGTTTTTT. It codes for CASSYSSLLGSGELFF.

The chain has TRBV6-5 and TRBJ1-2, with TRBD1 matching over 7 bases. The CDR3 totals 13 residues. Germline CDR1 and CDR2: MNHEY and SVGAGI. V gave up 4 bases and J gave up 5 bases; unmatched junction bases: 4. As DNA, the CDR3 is TGTGCCAGCAGTTTAATACAGGGGTATGGCTACACCTTC. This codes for CASSLIQGYGYTF.